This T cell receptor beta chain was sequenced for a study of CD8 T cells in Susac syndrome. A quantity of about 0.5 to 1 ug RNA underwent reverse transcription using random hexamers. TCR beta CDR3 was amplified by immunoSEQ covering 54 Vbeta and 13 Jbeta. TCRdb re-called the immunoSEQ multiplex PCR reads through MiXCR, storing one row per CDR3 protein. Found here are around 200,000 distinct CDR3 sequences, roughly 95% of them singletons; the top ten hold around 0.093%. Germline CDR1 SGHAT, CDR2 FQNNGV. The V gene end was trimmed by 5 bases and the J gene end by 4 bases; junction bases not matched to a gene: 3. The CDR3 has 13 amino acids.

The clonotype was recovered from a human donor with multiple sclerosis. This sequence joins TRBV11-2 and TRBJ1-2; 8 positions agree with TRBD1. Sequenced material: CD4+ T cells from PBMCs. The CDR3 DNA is TGTGCCAGCAGCCCGGGACAGGCCTATGGCTACACCTTC. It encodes CASSPGQAYGYTF.